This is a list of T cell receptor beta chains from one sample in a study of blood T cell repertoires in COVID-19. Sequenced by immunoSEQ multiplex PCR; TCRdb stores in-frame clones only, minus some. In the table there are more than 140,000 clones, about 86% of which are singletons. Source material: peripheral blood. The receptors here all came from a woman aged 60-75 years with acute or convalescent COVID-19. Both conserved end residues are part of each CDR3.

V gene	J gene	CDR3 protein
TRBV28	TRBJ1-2	CASSSGQNYGYTF
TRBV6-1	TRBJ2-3	CASSEVPDEGEYF
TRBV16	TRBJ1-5	CASSQVRDQPQHF
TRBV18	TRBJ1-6	CASSPNHVGRVNSPLHF
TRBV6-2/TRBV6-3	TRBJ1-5	CASSGRQGGLGPQHF
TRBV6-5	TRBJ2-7	CASSLQFPSYEQYF
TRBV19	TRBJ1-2	CASSSDHGGYTF
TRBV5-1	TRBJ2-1	CASNPSSSYNEQFF
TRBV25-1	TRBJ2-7	CASSGGQGGYEQYF
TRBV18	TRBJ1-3	CASSPRAMREFSGNTIYF
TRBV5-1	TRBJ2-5	CASSLEWGREETQYF
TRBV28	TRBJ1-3	CASSWQAAGNTIYF
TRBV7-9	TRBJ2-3	CASSTRDLFTDTQYF
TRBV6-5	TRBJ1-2	CASRNRDPYGYTF
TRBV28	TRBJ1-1	CASRADRAEAFF
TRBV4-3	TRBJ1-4	CASSAQGTSLVANEKLFF
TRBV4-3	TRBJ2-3	CASSQDGREDTQYF
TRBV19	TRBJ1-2	CASDRTEGPNYGYTF
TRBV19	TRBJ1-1	CASSFLSGTGLNTEAFF
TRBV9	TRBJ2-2	CASRTGITGELFF
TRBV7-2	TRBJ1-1	CASRTGTPNTEAFF
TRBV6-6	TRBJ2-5	CASRNLDRGQETQYF
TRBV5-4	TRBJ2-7	CASSPPGQIVSYEQYF
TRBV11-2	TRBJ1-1	CASSLDLGGGPLGLTEAFF
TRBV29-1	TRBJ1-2	CSVEAGGDSGYTF
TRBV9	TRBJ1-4	CASSVARTGERREMDEKLFF
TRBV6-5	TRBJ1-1	CASSYGGTHTEAFF
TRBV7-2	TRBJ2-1	CASSQQRGGNNEQFF
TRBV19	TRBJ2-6	CASRAQPAGAGANVLTF
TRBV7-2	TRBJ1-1	CASSLVVGQGFTEAFF
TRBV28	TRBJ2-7	CASRDPIGTLSHEQYF
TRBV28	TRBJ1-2	CASTGTGLSGYTF
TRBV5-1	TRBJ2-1	CASSGSRGGEQFF